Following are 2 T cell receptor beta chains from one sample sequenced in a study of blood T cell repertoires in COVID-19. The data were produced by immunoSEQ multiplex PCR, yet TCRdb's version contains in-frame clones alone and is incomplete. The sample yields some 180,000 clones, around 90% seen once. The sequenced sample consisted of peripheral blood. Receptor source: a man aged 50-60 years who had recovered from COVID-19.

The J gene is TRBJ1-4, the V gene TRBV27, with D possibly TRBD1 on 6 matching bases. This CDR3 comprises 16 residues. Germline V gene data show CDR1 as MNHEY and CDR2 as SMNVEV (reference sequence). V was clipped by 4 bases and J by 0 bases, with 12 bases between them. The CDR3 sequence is CASSWTVLSTNEKLFF. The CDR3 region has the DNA TGTGCCAGCAGTTGGACAGTTCTCTCAACTAATGAAAAACTGTTTTTT.

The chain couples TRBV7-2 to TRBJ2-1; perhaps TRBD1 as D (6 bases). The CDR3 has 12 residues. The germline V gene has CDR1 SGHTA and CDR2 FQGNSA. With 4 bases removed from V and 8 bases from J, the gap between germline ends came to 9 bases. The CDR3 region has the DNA TGTGCCAGCAGCTCCCAGGGGTATGAGCAGTTCTTC. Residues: CASSSQGYEQFF.